Following are 14 T cell receptor beta chains from one sample sequenced in a study of blood T cells in healthy people across ages. Through a sample-barcoded 5' primer and a J-beta primer mix, a second PCR was run for about 6 to 12 cycles. TCRdb processed the 5' RACE reads anew with MiXCR; each CDR3 protein has one entry. The repertoire holds around 1,600,000 distinct CDR3 sequences, with roughly 43% as singletons. The source material was blood. The receptors derive from a woman aged 18-29 years in good health.

This chain joins TRBV12-3 or TRBV12-4 and TRBJ2-3; TRBD2 might be the D (6 bases). The V end was cut by 7 bases, the J end by 4 bases, with 9 bases between. The CDR3 has 12 amino acids. In nucleotides, the CDR3 is TGTGCCAGCAACGGAGGGCCAGATACGCAGTATTTT. Its translation: CASNGGPDTQYF.

This clonotype was recorded many times. This chain links TRBV4-3 with TRBJ1-2, with a tentative D call TRBD1 (5 bases). With 1 base removed from V and 4 bases from J, the gap between germline ends came to 16 bases. The V gene's germline CDR1 is LGHNA and CDR2 YSLEER. The CDR3 covers 16 residues. In nucleotides, the CDR3 is TGCGCCAGCAGCCAAGGGGAGAACTCAGGGATCTATGGCTACACCTTC. This sequence encodes CASSQGENSGIYGYTF.

The chain joins TRBV7-9 to TRBJ2-3; possibly TRBD1 for D (7 bases). This CDR3 spans 18 amino acids. V lost 1 base and J lost 3, with 20 bases in between. Germline V gene data show CDR1 as SEHNR and CDR2 as FQNEAQ (reference sequence). In DNA form, the CDR3 reads TGTGCCAGCAGCTTAGACACCGCCAGATCAGGGGGGACAGATACGCAGTATTTT. This encodes CASSLDTARSGGTDTQYF.

The J gene is TRBJ2-5, the V gene TRBV6-6; a weak D match, TRBD1 (6 bases). TRBJ2-7 matches the DNA end more closely, so the J call is doubtful. The CDR3 consists of 16 residues. CDR1 MNHNY and CDR2 SVGAGI come from the germline V gene (reference sequence). The CDR3 DNA is TGTGCCAGCAGTTACTCCGACAGGAAACAACGCTACGAGCAGTACTTC. This translates into CASSYSDRKQRYEQYF.

This clonotype was picked up a small number of times. This chain joins TRBV5-1 and TRBJ2-5; D is unclear. The J call may be mistaken, given a closer DNA end match to TRBJ2-7. Germline CDR1 SGHRS, CDR2 YFSETQ. The CDR3 runs 14 residues. The CDR3 sequence: CASSLELPPHEQYF. DNA for the CDR3: TGCGCCAGCAGCTTGGAACTCCCCCCCCACGAGCAGTACTTC.

This clonotype was picked up many times. The genes are TRBV7-8 and TRBJ2-2; TRBD1 or TRBD2 may be the D gene (5 bases each). Trimming removed 0 bases at V and 7 bases at J, with 9 bases between. The germline V gene has CDR1 SGHVS and CDR2 FQNEAQ. This CDR3 spans 14 amino acids. This chain's CDR3 is CASSLAGVVGELFF. The CDR3 bases are TGTGCCAGCAGCTTAGCGGGGGTGGTCGGGGAGCTGTTTTTT. Based on the CDR3 plus reference TRBV7-8 and TRBJ2-2, the full variable domain is GAGVSQSPRYKVAKRGQDVALRCDPISGHVSLFWYQQALGQGPEFLTYFQNEAQLDKSGLPSDRFFAERPEGSVSTLKIQRTQQEDSAVYLCASSLAGVVGELFFGEGSRLTVL.

This chain connects TRBV7-2 to TRBJ1-2; 7 nucleotides align to TRBD1. With V trimmed by 1 base and J by 2 bases, 4 bases remained unmatched. The CDR3 consists of 15 residues. Germline V gene data show CDR1 as SGHTA and CDR2 as FQGNSA. CDR3 nucleotide sequence: TGTGCCAGCAGCTTAGTGGACAGGCCGAACTATGGCTACACCTTC. It translates to CASSLVDRPNYGYTF.

The rearrangement joins TRBV20-1 to TRBJ2-1; 10 bases agree with TRBD2. CDR3 length equals 13 residues. Trimming removed 7 bases from V and 9 bases from J; junction bases left unmatched: 9. Germline CDR1 is DFQATT and CDR2 is SNEGSKA (reference sequence). CDR3 loop: CSGRGTSVGEQFF. Here the CDR3 DNA reads TGCAGTGGGAGGGGGACTAGCGTTGGTGAGCAGTTCTTC.

V usage is TRBV27 and J usage is TRBJ2-1; 12 positions agree with TRBD2. This CDR3 has 14 amino acids. V gave up 0 bases and J gave up 10 bases; unmatched junction bases: 1. Per germline, CDR1 MNHEY and CDR2 SMNVEV (reference sequence). The DNA of the CDR3 is TGTGCCAGCAGTTTATCGGGACTAGCGGGCGAGCAGTTCTTC. Its translation is CASSLSGLAGEQFF.

This clonotype was seen more than once but under ten times. The chain uses TRBV7-2 and TRBJ2-3; tentatively, D is TRBD1 or TRBD2 (5 bases each). Per the germline V gene, CDR1 is SGHTA and CDR2 is FQGNSA. Between the trimmed V and J ends, which lost 3 bases and 5 bases, there was a span of 15 bases. This CDR3 is built from 15 residues. CDR3 DNA sequence: TGTGCCAGCAGCTTTCGGGGCGGTCATGGAGATACGCAGTATTTT. Protein: CASSFRGGHGDTQYF.

This chain joins TRBV11-1 and TRBJ1-1; TRBD1 is a possible D gene (5 bases). V shed 4 bases and J shed 3 bases, with 15 bases lying between them. The CDR3 is 15 amino acids. Germline-derived CDR1 and CDR2 are SGHAT and FQDESV (reference sequence). CDR3 protein: CASSSPRTGHTEAFF. CDR3 bases: TGTGCCAGCAGCTCCCCCCGGACGGGACACACTGAAGCTTTCTTT.

This clonotype was seen a handful of times. The V and J genes are TRBV29-1 and TRBJ2-7; D is unclear. CDR1 and CDR2 from the germline V gene are SQVTM and ANQGSEA. The V end lost 4 bases, the J end lost 3 bases, and 13 bases lay between the germline ends. This CDR3 contains 13 residues. This chain's CDR3 is CSVASASFYEQYF. CDR3 DNA sequence: TGCAGCGTTGCCAGCGCCTCCTTCTACGAGCAGTACTTC.

This sequence joins TRBV4-3 and TRBJ1-4; D gene unclear. Germline V lookup: CDR1 LGHNA, CDR2 YSLEER. This CDR3 has 17 residues. V was trimmed by 6 bases and J by 2 bases, leaving 19 bases between them. CDR3 sequence reads: CASSPSPVGLTNEKLFF. The DNA of the CDR3 is TGCGCCAGCAGTCCATCCCCGGTAGGGTTGACTAATGAAAAACTGTTTTTT.

V and J are TRBV25-1 and TRBJ2-7; D possibly corresponds to TRBD2 (6 bases). CDR1 is MGHDK, CDR2 SYGVNS, per germline. Trimming removed 4 bases from V and 0 bases from J, with 13 bases in between. The CDR3 contains 15 residues. The DNA for the CDR3 is TGTGCCAGCAGTGGTAACGGGGGTCCCTCCTACGAGCAGTACTTC. It encodes CASSGNGGPSYEQYF.